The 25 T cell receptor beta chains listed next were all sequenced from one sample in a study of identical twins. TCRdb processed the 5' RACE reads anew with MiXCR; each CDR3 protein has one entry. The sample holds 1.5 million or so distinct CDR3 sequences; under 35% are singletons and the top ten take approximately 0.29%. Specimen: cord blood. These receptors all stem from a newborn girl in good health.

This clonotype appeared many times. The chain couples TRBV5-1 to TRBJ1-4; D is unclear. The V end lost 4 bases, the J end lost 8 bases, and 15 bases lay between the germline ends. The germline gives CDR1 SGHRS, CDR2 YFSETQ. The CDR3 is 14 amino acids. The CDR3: CASSLRSPREKLFF. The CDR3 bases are TGCGCCAGCAGCCTAAGGAGCCCCAGGGAAAAACTGTTTTTT.

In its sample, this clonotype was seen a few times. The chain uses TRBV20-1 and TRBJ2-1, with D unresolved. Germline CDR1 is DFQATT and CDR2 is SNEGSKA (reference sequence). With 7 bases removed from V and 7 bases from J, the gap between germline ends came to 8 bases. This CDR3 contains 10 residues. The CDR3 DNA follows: TGCAGTGTCCCCCGTAATGAGCAGTTCTTC. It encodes CSVPRNEQFF.

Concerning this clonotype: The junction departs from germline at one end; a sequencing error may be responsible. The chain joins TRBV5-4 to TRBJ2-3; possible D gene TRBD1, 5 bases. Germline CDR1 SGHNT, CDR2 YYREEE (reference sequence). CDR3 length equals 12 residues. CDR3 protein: CASSYNTGTQYF. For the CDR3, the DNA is TGTGCCAGCAGCTACAACACAGGTACGCAGTATTTT.

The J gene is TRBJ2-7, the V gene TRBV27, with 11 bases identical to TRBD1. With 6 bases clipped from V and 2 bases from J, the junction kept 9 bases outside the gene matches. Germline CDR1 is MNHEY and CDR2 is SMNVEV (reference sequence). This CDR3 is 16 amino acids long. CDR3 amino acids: CASRPRWGQGAYEQYF. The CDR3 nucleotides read TGTGCCAGCAGACCCAGGTGGGGACAGGGGGCCTACGAGCAGTACTTC.

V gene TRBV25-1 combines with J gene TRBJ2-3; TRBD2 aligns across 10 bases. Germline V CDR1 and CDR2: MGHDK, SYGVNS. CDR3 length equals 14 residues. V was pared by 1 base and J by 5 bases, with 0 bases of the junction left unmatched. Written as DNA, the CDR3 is TGTGCCAGCAGTGAATCTAGCGGGAGAGATACGCAGTATTTT. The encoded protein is CASSESSGRDTQYF.

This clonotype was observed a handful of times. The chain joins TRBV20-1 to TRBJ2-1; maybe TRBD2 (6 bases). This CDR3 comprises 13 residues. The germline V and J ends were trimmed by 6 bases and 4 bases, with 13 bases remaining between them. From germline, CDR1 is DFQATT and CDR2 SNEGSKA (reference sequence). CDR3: CSAILREYNEQFF. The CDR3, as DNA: TGCAGTGCCATCTTGCGGGAATACAATGAGCAGTTCTTC.

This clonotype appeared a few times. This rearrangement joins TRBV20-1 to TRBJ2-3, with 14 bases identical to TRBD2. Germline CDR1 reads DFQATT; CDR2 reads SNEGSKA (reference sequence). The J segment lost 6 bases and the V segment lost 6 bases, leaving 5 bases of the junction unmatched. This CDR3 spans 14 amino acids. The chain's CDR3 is CSAGLAGEVDTQYF. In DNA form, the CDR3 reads TGCAGTGCGGGACTAGCGGGAGAAGTGGATACGCAGTATTTT.

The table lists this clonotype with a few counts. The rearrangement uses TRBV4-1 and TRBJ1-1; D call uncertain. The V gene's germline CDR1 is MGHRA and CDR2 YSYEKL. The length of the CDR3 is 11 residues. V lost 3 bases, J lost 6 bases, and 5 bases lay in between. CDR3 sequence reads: CASSQGPEAFF. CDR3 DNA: TGCGCCAGCAGCCAGGGTCCTGAAGCTTTCTTT.

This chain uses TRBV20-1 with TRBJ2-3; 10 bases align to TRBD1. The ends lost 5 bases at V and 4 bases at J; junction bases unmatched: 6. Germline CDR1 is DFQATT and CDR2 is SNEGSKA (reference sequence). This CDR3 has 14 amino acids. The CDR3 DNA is TGCAGTGCTGTCGACAGGGGGCCGGCAGATACGCAGTATTTT. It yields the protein CSAVDRGPADTQYF.

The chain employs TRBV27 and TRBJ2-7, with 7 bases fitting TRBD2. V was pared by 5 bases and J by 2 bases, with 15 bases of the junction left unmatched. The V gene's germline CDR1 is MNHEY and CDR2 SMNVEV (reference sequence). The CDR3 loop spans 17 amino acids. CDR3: CASSPTIPTSPPYEQYF. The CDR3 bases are TGTGCCAGCAGTCCCACCATCCCGACTAGCCCCCCCTACGAGCAGTACTTC.

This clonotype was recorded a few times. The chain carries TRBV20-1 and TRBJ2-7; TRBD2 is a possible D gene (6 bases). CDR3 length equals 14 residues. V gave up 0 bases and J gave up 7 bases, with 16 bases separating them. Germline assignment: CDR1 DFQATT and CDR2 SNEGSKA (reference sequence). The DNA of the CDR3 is TGCAGTGCTAGAGACCTAGCGACTTACAATGAGCAGTACTTC. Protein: CSARDLATYNEQYF.

CDR3 amino acids: CASASGGSYEQYF. The CDR3 region has the DNA TGTGCCAGTGCATCGGGGGGCTCCTACGAGCAGTACTTC. V is TRBV19 and J is TRBJ2-7; TRBD2 matches 7 bases. CDR1 LNHDA and CDR2 SQIVND come from the germline V gene (reference sequence). The V segment lost 8 bases and the J segment 0 bases; nucleotides outside the gene matches: 4. The CDR3 loop spans 13 amino acids.

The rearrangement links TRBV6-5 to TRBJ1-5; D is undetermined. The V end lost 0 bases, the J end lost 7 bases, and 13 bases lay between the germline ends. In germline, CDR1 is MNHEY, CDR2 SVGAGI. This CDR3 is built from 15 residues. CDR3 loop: CASSYSGASCQPQHF. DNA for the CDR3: TGTGCCAGCAGTTACTCGGGCGCATCATGCCAGCCCCAGCATTTT.

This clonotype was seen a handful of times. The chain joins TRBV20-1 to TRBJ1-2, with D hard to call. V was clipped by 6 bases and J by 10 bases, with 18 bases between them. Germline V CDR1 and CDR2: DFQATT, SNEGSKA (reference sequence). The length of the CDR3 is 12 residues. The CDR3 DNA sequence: TGCAGTGCCGCGAATCGCGGGCCCCCCTACACCTTC. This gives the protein CSAANRGPPYTF.

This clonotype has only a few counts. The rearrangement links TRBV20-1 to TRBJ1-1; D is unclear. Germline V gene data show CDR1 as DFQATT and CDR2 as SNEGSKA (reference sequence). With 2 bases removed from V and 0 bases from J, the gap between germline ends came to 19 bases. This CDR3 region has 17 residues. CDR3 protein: CSARRRTRLTMNTEAFF. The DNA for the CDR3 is TGCAGTGCTAGAAGACGGACCCGCTTAACCATGAACACTGAAGCTTTCTTT.

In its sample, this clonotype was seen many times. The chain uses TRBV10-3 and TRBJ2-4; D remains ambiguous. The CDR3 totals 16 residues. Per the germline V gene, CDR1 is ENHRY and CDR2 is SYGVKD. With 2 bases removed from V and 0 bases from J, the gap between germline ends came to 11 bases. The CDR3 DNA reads TGTGCCATCAGTGAGCGGCACTTTCTAGCCAAAAACATTCAGTACTTC. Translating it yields CAISERHFLAKNIQYF.

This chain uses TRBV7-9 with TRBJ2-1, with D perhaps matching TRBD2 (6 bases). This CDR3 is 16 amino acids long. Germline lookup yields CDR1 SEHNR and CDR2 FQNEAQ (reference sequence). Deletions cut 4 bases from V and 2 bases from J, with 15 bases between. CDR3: CASSSQGLITYNEQFF. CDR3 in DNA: TGTGCCAGCAGCTCCCAGGGACTTATTACCTACAATGAGCAGTTCTTC.

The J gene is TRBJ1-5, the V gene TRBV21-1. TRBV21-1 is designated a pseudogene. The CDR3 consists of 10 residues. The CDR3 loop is CASRPRAQHF. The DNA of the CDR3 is TGTGCCAGCAGGCCTAGAGCCCAGCATTTT.

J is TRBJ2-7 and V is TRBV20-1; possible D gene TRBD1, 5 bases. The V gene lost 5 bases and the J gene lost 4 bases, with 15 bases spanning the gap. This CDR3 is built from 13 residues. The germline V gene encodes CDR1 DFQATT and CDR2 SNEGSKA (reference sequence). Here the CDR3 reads CSAGHPFEYEQYF. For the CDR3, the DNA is TGCAGTGCTGGACACCCGTTTGAATACGAGCAGTACTTC.

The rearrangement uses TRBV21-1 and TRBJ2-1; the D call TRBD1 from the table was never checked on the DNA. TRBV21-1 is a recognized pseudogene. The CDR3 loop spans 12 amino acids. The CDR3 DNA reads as TGTGCCAGCAGCAAAGTCAGGGGGCGGCGGTTCTTC. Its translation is CASSKVRGRRFF.

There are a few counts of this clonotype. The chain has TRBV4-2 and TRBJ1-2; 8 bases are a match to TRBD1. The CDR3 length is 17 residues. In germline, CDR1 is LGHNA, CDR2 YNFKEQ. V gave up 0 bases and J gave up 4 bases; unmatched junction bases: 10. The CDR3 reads CASSQDVRTQGGYGYTF. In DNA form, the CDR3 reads TGTGCCAGCAGCCAAGATGTGAGGACACAGGGGGGCTATGGCTACACCTTC.

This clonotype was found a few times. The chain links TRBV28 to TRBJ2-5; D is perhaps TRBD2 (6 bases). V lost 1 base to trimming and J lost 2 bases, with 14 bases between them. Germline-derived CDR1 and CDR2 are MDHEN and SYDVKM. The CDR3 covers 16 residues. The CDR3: CASSLFPGGDQETQYF. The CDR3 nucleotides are TGTGCCAGCAGTTTATTCCCAGGAGGGGATCAAGAGACCCAGTACTTC.

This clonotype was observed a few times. DNA of the CDR3: TGTGCCATCAGTGATCGGGTGGGCCCCTACGAGCAGTACTTC. Translation gives CAISDRVGPYEQYF. The chain recombines TRBV10-3 with TRBJ2-7; no clear D. Trimming cost V 3 bases and J 2 bases, with 11 bases left between them. Germline CDR1 is ENHRY and CDR2 is SYGVKD. The CDR3 sequence is 14 residues long.

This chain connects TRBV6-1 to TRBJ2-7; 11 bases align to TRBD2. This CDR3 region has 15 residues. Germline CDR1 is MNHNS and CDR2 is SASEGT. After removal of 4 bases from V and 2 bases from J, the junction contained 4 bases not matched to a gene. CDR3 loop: CASSVPSGRTYEQYF. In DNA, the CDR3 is TGTGCCAGCAGTGTTCCTAGCGGGAGGACCTACGAGCAGTACTTC.

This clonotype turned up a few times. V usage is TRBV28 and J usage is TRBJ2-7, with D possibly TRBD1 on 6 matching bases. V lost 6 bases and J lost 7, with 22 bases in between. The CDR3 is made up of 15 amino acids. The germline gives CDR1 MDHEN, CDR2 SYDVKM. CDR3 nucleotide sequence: TGTGCCAGCAGCTTCACAGGGCCACTACAGGATGAGCAGTACTTC. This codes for CASSFTGPLQDEQYF.